This TCR beta chain was identified in a study of shared clonotypes between healthy human individuals. The method was immunoSEQ multiplex PCR; TCRdb's version includes in-frame clones alone and lacks a portion of them. There are 850,000 to 1,100,000 clones in the sample; 77% occur only once, and almost 0.9% lies in the top ten. Investigators divided CD4+ cells into CD45RA+ naive and CD45RA-negative memory subsets. V gave up 4 bases and J gave up 6 bases, with 15 bases separating them. The germline V gene has CDR1 SGHTA and CDR2 FQGNSA. The length of the CDR3 is 15 residues. The rearrangement uses TRBV7-2 and TRBJ2-2; possibly TRBD2 for D (7 bases). The sequencing sample was made of memory CD4+ T cells from PBMCs. Subset in this sample: CD45RA-negative fraction. This receptor was obtained from a man between 18 and 29 years old in good health. Some clones in this sample may be carry-over from other donors' samples. The CDR3 bases are TGTGCCAGCAGCTGGCAGAGGGGGGGTGCCGGGGAGCTGTTTTTT. This codes for CASSWQRGGAGELFF.